Each of the 21 T cell receptor beta chains below was sequenced from the same sample in a study of blood T cell repertoires in COVID-19. Profiled with immunoSEQ multiplex PCR; TCRdb holds only in-frame clones, not every one. The profile shows fewer than 200,000 clones, about four fifths of them singletons. The specimen was PBMCs or T cells enriched from blood (not recorded which). All receptors come from a woman in her fifties or sixties in a cohort exposed to, infected with or recovered from COVID-19 (not recorded which).

The chain links TRBV13 to TRBJ2-3, with a possible D match to TRBD2 (6 bases). This CDR3 contains 16 residues. Germline V gene lookup returns CDR1 PRHDT and CDR2 FYEKMQ (reference sequence). V was cut by 3 bases and J by 1 base, with 14 bases left in between. CDR3 sequence (DNA): TGTGCCAGCAGCTTCGGTGGGGCTAGCGGCACAGATACGCAGTATTTT. Translation: CASSFGGASGTDTQYF.

This chain links TRBV29-1 with TRBJ2-7; D perhaps matches TRBD1 (6 bases). Germline V lookup: CDR1 SQVTM, CDR2 ANQGSEA. The CDR3 contains 14 residues. V gave up 0 bases and J gave up 2 bases, with 11 bases separating them. CDR3 DNA sequence: TGCAGCGTTGAAGATAAGGGACACCCCTACGAGCAGTACTTC. It encodes CSVEDKGHPYEQYF.

The V gene is TRBV3-1 (or the pseudogene TRBV3-2), the J gene TRBJ2-3; D is undetermined. The germline V and J ends were trimmed by 4 bases and 0 bases, with 17 bases remaining between them. CDR1 and CDR2 (germline): LGHDT, YNNKEL (reference sequence). The CDR3 loop spans 17 amino acids. This CDR3 is CASSPTLVVTSTDTQYF. The CDR3 DNA reads TGTGCCAGCAGCCCCACCCTCGTTGTAACTAGCACAGATACGCAGTATTTT.

The rearrangement links TRBV27 to TRBJ1-5; D remains unclear. V dropped 3 bases and J dropped 6 bases, with 9 bases sitting between them. The germline gives CDR1 MNHEY, CDR2 SMNVEV (reference sequence). The CDR3 runs 13 residues. The CDR3 DNA sequence: TGTGCCAGCAGTTTTCTCGCGGGTCAGCCCCAGCATTTT. Amino acid sequence: CASSFLAGQPQHF.

The chain joins TRBV13 to TRBJ2-2, with D maybe TRBD1 (6 bases). V was pared by 5 bases and J by 2 bases, with 12 bases between. The CDR3 has 15 amino acids. Germline loops: CDR1 PRHDT, CDR2 FYEKMQ (reference sequence). CDR3 nucleotide sequence: TGTGCCAGCAGCCCAGTGGGGGCCAACACCGGGGAGCTGTTTTTT. Translating gives CASSPVGANTGELFF.

The rearrangement uses TRBV19 and TRBJ2-2, with D maybe TRBD2 (5 bases). The ends were cut back, 8 bases at V and 3 bases at J, with 19 bases in the middle. Germline values: CDR1 LNHDA, CDR2 SQIVND (reference sequence). The CDR3 extends over 16 amino acids. CDR3: CASFHGVSLDTGELFF. The DNA for the CDR3 is TGTGCCAGTTTCCACGGGGTGTCCCTCGACACCGGGGAGCTGTTTTTT. Based on the CDR3 plus reference TRBV19 and TRBJ2-2, the full variable domain is DGGITQSPKYLFRKEGQNVTLSCEQNLNHDAMYWYRQDPGQGLRLIYYSQIVNDFQKGDIAEGYSVSREKKESFPLTVTSAQKNPTAFYLCASFHGVSLDTGELFFGEGSRLTVL.

CDR3: CASSTTSRVGTEAFF. The DNA for the CDR3 is TGTGCCAGTAGTACCACTTCCAGGGTAGGCACTGAAGCTTTCTTT. The chain is built from TRBV19 and TRBJ1-1; a possible D gene is TRBD1 (5 bases). CDR1 and CDR2 from the germline V gene are LNHDA and SQIVND (reference sequence). The CDR3 sequence is 15 residues long. V gave up 4 bases and J gave up 4 bases, with 16 bases separating them.

The chain combines TRBV9 with TRBJ2-5; 15 positions match TRBD2. V lost 0 bases, J lost 5 bases, and 2 bases stayed unmatched. CDR3 size: 16 residues. Germline values: CDR1 SGDLS, CDR2 YYNGEE. CDR3 loop: CASSVDGLAGGETQYF. In DNA form, the CDR3 reads TGTGCCAGCAGCGTAGACGGACTAGCGGGGGGGGAGACCCAGTACTTC.

The chain couples TRBV30 to TRBJ1-4, with 9 bases matching TRBD1. Germline V gives CDR1 GTSNPN, CDR2 SVGIG (reference sequence). The CDR3 covers 15 residues. Trimming removed 0 bases from V and 7 bases from J; junction bases left unmatched: 6. In DNA, the CDR3 is TGTGCCTGGAGTGTACGGGGACAGGGCTTTGAAAAACTGTTTTTT. Translation gives CAWSVRGQGFEKLFF.

The V and J genes are TRBV3-1 (or the pseudogene TRBV3-2) and TRBJ2-5; D not resolved. V was shortened by 4 bases and J by 3 bases, with 12 bases between the two germline ends. The CDR3 contains 14 residues. The germline gives CDR1 LGHDT, CDR2 YNNKEL (reference sequence). In nucleotides, the CDR3 is TGTGCCAGCAGCCTAACTGGTGGAGAAGAGACCCAGTACTTC. Protein product: CASSLTGGEETQYF.

Here the CDR3 DNA reads TGCGCCAGCAGCCAAGAAGAGGGTTATGGTAATTCACCCCTCCACTTT. It translates to CASSQEEGYGNSPLHF. The chain recombines TRBV4-3 with TRBJ1-6; D gene uncertain. This CDR3 is built from 16 residues. The germline V gene has CDR1 LGHNA and CDR2 YSLEER. The germline V and J ends were trimmed by 0 bases and 6 bases, with 12 bases remaining between them.

Only one count was recorded for this clone. The rearrangement uses TRBV29-1 and TRBJ1-2, with 11 bases matching TRBD1. This CDR3 is built from 13 residues. Germline trimming cut 6 bases from V and 6 bases from J; bases unmatched to any gene: 6. CDR1 is SQVTM, CDR2 ANQGSEA, per germline. Written as DNA, the CDR3 is TGCAGCGTGACCGGGACAGGGGGTCATGGCTACACCTTC. This gives the protein CSVTGTGGHGYTF. The variable domain in full, completed from reference TRBV29-1 and TRBJ1-2, reads SAVISQKPSRDICQRGTSLTIQCQVDSQVTMMFWYRQQPGQSLTLIATANQGSEATYESGFVIDKFPISRPNLTFSTLTVSNMSPEDSSIYLCSVTGTGGHGYTFGSGTRLTVV.

The CDR3 nucleotides are TGTGCCAGCAGTGAACTGTTGGCGGGCAGGGGGTACAATGAGCAGTTCTTC. Its translation is CASSELLAGRGYNEQFF. The rearrangement uses TRBV6-1 and TRBJ2-1; 7 bases match TRBD1. Germline assignment: CDR1 MNHNS and CDR2 SASEGT. The CDR3 length is 17 residues. V shed 2 bases and J 4 bases; nucleotides not matched to a gene: 11.

The J gene is TRBJ1-2, the V gene TRBV6-5; TRBD1 matches 9 bases. With 4 bases clipped from V and 0 bases from J, the junction kept 3 bases outside the gene matches. Germline loops: CDR1 MNHEY, CDR2 SVGAGI. The CDR3 has 15 residues. CDR3 nucleotide sequence: TGTGCCAGCAGTTTCCGACAGGGGGCTAACTATGGCTACACCTTC. Translating it yields CASSFRQGANYGYTF.

Comments on this clone: At one end the junction does not follow the germline gene, possibly because of a read error. J is TRBJ2-3 and V is TRBV29-1; D not resolved. The CDR3 loop spans 13 amino acids. Germline CDR1 SQVTM, CDR2 ANQGSEA. The CDR3 here is CSAEGLTADTQYF. CDR3 bases: TGCAGCGCTGAAGGGCTGACTGCAGATACGCAGTATTTT.

The rearrangement joins TRBV28 to TRBJ1-5; TRBD1 agrees at 7 bases. The CDR3 has 14 amino acids. Germline V gene sequence: CDR1 MDHEN, CDR2 SYDVKM. Trimming took 7 bases from V and 2 from J; bases not matched to a gene: 5. The CDR3 DNA is TGTGCCAGCACCCGGGACAGACGCAATCAGCCCCAGCATTTT. Its translation: CASTRDRRNQPQHF.

The rearrangement links TRBV5-1 to TRBJ1-1; a weak D match, TRBD1 (6 bases). In germline, CDR1 is SGHRS, CDR2 YFSETQ. V lost 3 bases, J lost 1 base, and 19 bases lay in between. The CDR3 has 17 amino acids. The CDR3 is CASSSLWAGDRNTEAFF. In DNA form, the CDR3 reads TGCGCCAGCAGCTCCCTTTGGGCAGGGGATCGGAACACTGAAGCTTTCTTT.

The chain is built from TRBV28 and TRBJ2-1, with 7 positions matching TRBD2. The CDR3 consists of 11 residues. The germline V gene has CDR1 MDHEN and CDR2 SYDVKM. The V segment lost 7 bases and the J segment 15 bases; nucleotides outside the gene matches: 9. The CDR3 region is CASIDSSGRFF. Here the CDR3 DNA reads TGTGCCAGCATAGACTCTAGCGGTAGGTTCTTC.

The chain uses TRBV5-1 and TRBJ2-3; D remains unclear. V was clipped by 4 bases and J by 3 bases, with 6 bases between them. CDR3 length: 12 amino acids. Germline CDR1 and CDR2: SGHRS and YFSETQ. The CDR3 is CASSPPTDTQYF. The CDR3 DNA follows: TGCGCCAGCAGCCCTCCTACAGATACGCAGTATTTT.

The V call is TRBV28, the J call TRBJ1-2, with TRBD1 matching over 9 bases. The germline CDR1 and CDR2 sequences are MDHEN and SYDVKM. Germline trimming cut 6 bases from V and 4 bases from J; bases unmatched to any gene: 15. The CDR3 consists of 17 residues. Here the CDR3 reads CASRSIPGQGLLYGYTF. CDR3 DNA sequence: TGTGCCAGCAGATCCATTCCGGGACAGGGTCTCCTCTATGGCTACACCTTC.

This chain connects TRBV7-9 to TRBJ2-5; D may be TRBD2 (6 bases). Trimming left V 3 bases short and J 1 base short, with 12 bases between. The CDR3 sequence is 15 residues long. From germline, CDR1 is SEHNR and CDR2 FQNEAQ (reference sequence). CDR3 nucleotides: TGTGCCAGCAGCTTTTATAGCGGTCGCCAAGAGACCCAGTACTTC. Its protein product is CASSFYSGRQETQYF.